One and the same sample provided the 29 T cell receptor beta chains below, sequenced in a study of cytomegalovirus exposure and HLA in healthy donors. PCR employed 60 Vbeta and 13 Jbeta primers. Sequencing was performed with immunoSEQ multiplex PCR; in TCRdb, only in-frame clones are kept and a portion is missing. This sample has 90,000 to 95,000 clones, with around four fifths found just once. The material sequenced was PBMCs. The receptors come from a male donor in good health and CMV-seropositive.

The chain combines TRBV9 with TRBJ2-3; a possible D gene is TRBD2 (6 bases). The CDR3 runs 15 residues. Germline loops: CDR1 SGDLS, CDR2 YYNGEE. Between the trimmed V and J ends, which lost 0 bases and 3 bases, there was a span of 11 bases. CDR3 bases: TGTGCCAGCAGCGTAGAATACGGGAGAACAGATACGCAGTATTTT. It is translated as CASSVEYGRTDTQYF.

The chain has TRBV7-6 and TRBJ2-1; TRBD2 aligns across 9 bases. The ends lost 0 bases at V and 8 bases at J; junction bases unmatched: 8. Germline CDR1 reads SGHVS; CDR2 reads FNYEAQ. The CDR3 has 16 residues. CDR3 sequence: CASSLAGGRAKDEQFF. The CDR3 nucleotides are TGTGCCAGCAGCTTAGCTGGCGGGAGGGCCAAGGATGAGCAGTTCTTC.

V gene TRBV14 combines with J gene TRBJ2-1; D not certain. Trimming took off 0 bases at V and 9 bases at J, with 9 bases between the two ends. This CDR3 is 13 amino acids long. Germline V gene lookup returns CDR1 SGHDN and CDR2 FVKESK. The CDR3 nucleotides are TGTGCCAGCAGCCAAGAGGGCCCCGGTGAGCAGTTCTTC. It codes for CASSQEGPGEQFF.

This chain joins TRBV27 and TRBJ2-7, with D perhaps TRBD2 (6 bases). Trimming cost V 2 bases and J 5 bases, with 16 bases left between them. There are 15 residues in the CDR3. Germline values: CDR1 MNHEY, CDR2 SMNVEV (reference sequence). The chain's CDR3 is CASSLGGRSGDEQYF. The CDR3 DNA reads TGTGCCAGCAGTTTAGGAGGCCGATCGGGGGACGAGCAGTACTTC.

The gene calls are TRBV28 and TRBJ1-4; D may be TRBD1 (5 bases). Germline V CDR1 and CDR2: MDHEN, SYDVKM. This CDR3 spans 15 amino acids. The V end lost 5 bases, the J end lost 8 bases, and 18 bases lay between the germline ends. The CDR3 nucleotides read TGTGCCAGCAGTCTCCCGACAGCCGCTCCCGAAAAACTGTTTTTT. This translates into CASSLPTAAPEKLFF.

This CDR3 is CASSLGQGASYEQYF. The CDR3 DNA reads as TGCGCCAGCAGCTTGGGACAGGGGGCCTCCTACGAGCAGTACTTC. This chain joins TRBV5-1 and TRBJ2-7; TRBD1 matches at 10 bases. CDR3 length: 15 residues. V lost 0 bases to trimming and J lost 0 bases; unmatched junction nucleotides: 0. The V gene's germline CDR1 is SGHRS and CDR2 YFSETQ.

This clone has just a few counts. The chain employs TRBV5-5 and TRBJ1-2, with TRBD1 identical over 7 bases. V was clipped by 7 bases and J by 4 bases; unmatched bases: 19. Germline CDR1 SGHKS, CDR2 YYEKEE (reference sequence). The CDR3 consists of 17 residues. CDR3 sequence reads: CASGTGTAIRLGYGYTF. In DNA form, the CDR3 reads TGTGCCAGCGGAACTGGGACAGCGATAAGATTAGGCTATGGCTACACCTTC.

The V call is TRBV7-2, the J call TRBJ2-7; TRBD2 agrees at 10 bases. The germline V gene has CDR1 SGHTA and CDR2 FQGNSA. The junction had 3 bases not matched to a gene; V was cut back by 2 bases and J by 2 bases. The CDR3 sequence is 15 residues long. The CDR3 DNA sequence: TGTGCCAGCAGCTTAAAACTAGCGGGAACCTACGAGCAGTACTTC. It translates to CASSLKLAGTYEQYF.

This clone occurred a few times. The genes are TRBV15 and TRBJ2-6, with 9 bases that match TRBD2. Germline CDR1 reads LNHNV; CDR2 reads YYDKDF (reference sequence). Germline trimming cut 5 bases from V and 0 bases from J; bases unmatched to any gene: 2. CDR3 length: 16 residues. The CDR3 nucleotides are TGTGCCACCAGCGGCGGGGGGGCCTCTGGGGCCAACGTCCTGACTTTC. Protein sequence: CATSGGGASGANVLTF.

The rearrangement uses TRBV28 and TRBJ2-7, with D perhaps TRBD2 (6 bases). Germline values: CDR1 MDHEN, CDR2 SYDVKM. With 3 bases removed from V and 2 bases from J, the gap between germline ends came to 8 bases. The CDR3 consists of 13 residues. CDR3 amino acids: CASSFGGTYEQYF. The CDR3 DNA is TGTGCCAGCAGTTTTGGGGGGACCTACGAGCAGTACTTC.

The chain uses TRBV19 and TRBJ2-5; the match to TRBD2 covers 8 bases. V dropped 5 bases and J dropped 2; count of bases not matched to a gene: 4. Germline-derived CDR1 and CDR2 are LNHDA and SQIVND (reference sequence). The CDR3 consists of 14 residues. CDR3 in DNA: TGTGCCAGTAGTGGGACTAGACGGCAAGAGACCCAGTACTTC. Translating it yields CASSGTRRQETQYF.

V and J are TRBV19 and TRBJ1-1; possible D gene TRBD1, 5 bases. The CDR3 runs to 14 residues. Looked up from germline, CDR1 is LNHDA and CDR2 is SQIVND (reference sequence). The ends were cut back, 7 bases at V and 0 bases at J, with 12 bases in the middle. This chain's CDR3 is CASMVAGVNTEAFF. In DNA, the CDR3 is TGTGCCAGTATGGTGGCGGGGGTGAACACTGAAGCTTTCTTT.

This clone is a singleton in its sample. V gene TRBV30 combines with J gene TRBJ1-3; 9 bases fit TRBD1. The CDR3 spans 15 residues. CDR1 and CDR2 from the germline V gene are GTSNPN and SVGIG (reference sequence). Germline trimming cut 1 base from V and 6 bases from J; bases unmatched to any gene: 7. CDR3 amino acids: CAWSGGQGKENTIYF. The CDR3 DNA follows: TGTGCCTGGAGTGGCGGACAGGGGAAGGAAAACACCATATATTTT.

This clone was recorded a few times. The CDR3 DNA reads as TGTGCCAGCCGGGCCAGCGGGGGGGGACAAGAGACCCAGTACTTC. Amino acid sequence: CASRASGGGQETQYF. The chain couples TRBV6-5 to TRBJ2-5; 10 nucleotides match TRBD2. This CDR3 region has 15 residues. Germline trimming cut 8 bases from V and 2 bases from J; bases unmatched to any gene: 8. Germline V gene data show CDR1 as MNHEY and CDR2 as SVGAGI.

Here the CDR3 reads CASSLTSQGLGYGYTF. In DNA, the CDR3 is TGTGCCAGCAGTTTGACCTCACAGGGGCTCGGCTATGGCTACACCTTC. The chain employs TRBV28 and TRBJ1-2, with 7 bases aligning to TRBD1. The CDR3 is 16 residues long. Germline loops: CDR1 MDHEN, CDR2 SYDVKM. V lost 3 bases, J lost 4 bases, and 11 bases stayed unmatched.

V is TRBV28 and J is TRBJ2-7, with D possibly being TRBD2 (7 bases). Trimming removed 4 bases at V and 3 bases at J, with 19 bases between. CDR1 is MDHEN, CDR2 SYDVKM, per germline. This CDR3 has 16 residues. The CDR3 reads CASSSTFRGALYEQYF. The CDR3 nucleotides are TGTGCCAGCAGTTCGACCTTCCGGGGGGCCCTCTACGAGCAGTACTTC.

The chain carries TRBV16 and TRBJ2-5, with 9 bases lining up with TRBD2. In germline, CDR1 is KGHSY, CDR2 FQNENV. This CDR3 comprises 17 residues. J lost 5 bases, V lost 3 bases, and 13 bases had no gene match. CDR3 nucleotide sequence: TGTGCCAGCAGCCAGTACTCCGGGACTAGCAAATCTGAGACCCAGTACTTC. It codes for CASSQYSGTSKSETQYF. Full variable domain (rest looked up from reference TRBV16 and TRBJ2-5): GEEVAQTPKHLVRGEGQKAKLYCAPIKGHSYVFWYQQVLKNEFKFLISFQNENVFDETGMPKERFSAKCLPNSPCSLEIQATKLEDSAVYFCASSQYSGTSKSETQYFGPGTRLLVL.

The chain has TRBV27 and TRBJ2-3, with TRBD2 matching over 9 bases. From germline, CDR1 is MNHEY and CDR2 SMNVEV (reference sequence). This CDR3 comprises 15 residues. The ends lost 7 bases at V and 4 bases at J; junction bases unmatched: 9. The CDR3 region has the DNA TGTGCCAGCACTGCCGGGACTAGCAAGGCAGATACGCAGTATTTT. This sequence encodes CASTAGTSKADTQYF.

This chain uses TRBV25-1 with TRBJ1-5; maybe TRBD1 (6 bases). Per germline, CDR1 MGHDK and CDR2 SYGVNS. Trimming left V 0 bases short and J 3 bases short, with 18 bases between. This CDR3 region has 18 residues. The CDR3 DNA reads TGTGCCAGCAGTGAATATCCGGCAGGGGAACGGGACAATCAGCCCCAGCATTTT. Encoded protein: CASSEYPAGERDNQPQHF.

This chain joins TRBV28 and TRBJ2-3, with TRBD2 matching 7 bases. Per germline, CDR1 MDHEN and CDR2 SYDVKM. The CDR3 runs to 18 residues. The V and J ends lost 3 bases and 6 bases, in that order; junction bases with no gene match: 18. The CDR3 region has the DNA TGTGCCAGCAGTTTTGGGGTGGCGGGCGGGGGAAATGCGGATACGCAGTATTTT. It codes for CASSFGVAGGGNADTQYF.

This clone came up a few times. The rearrangement joins TRBV29-1 to TRBJ2-1; 10 nucleotides match TRBD2. Unmatched junction bases numbered 6, after V lost 4 bases and J lost 9 bases. The germline V gene encodes CDR1 SQVTM and CDR2 ANQGSEA. The CDR3 spans 13 residues. The CDR3 protein is CSVAGPSGGEQFF. The DNA for the CDR3 is TGCAGCGTTGCGGGCCCTAGCGGGGGTGAGCAGTTCTTC.

The V call is TRBV14, the J call TRBJ2-7; D unresolved. The CDR3 is 13 residues long. Germline-derived CDR1 and CDR2 are SGHDN and FVKESK. V was pared by 1 base and J by 6 bases, with 10 bases between. The chain's CDR3 is CASSQATMAEQYF. The CDR3 DNA reads TGTGCCAGCAGCCAAGCAACTATGGCCGAGCAGTACTTC.

This sequence joins TRBV9 and TRBJ2-5, with D unclear. The length of the CDR3 is 12 residues. The germline CDR1 and CDR2 sequences are SGDLS and YYNGEE. V lost 3 bases and J 7 bases, leaving 10 bases between the germline ends. DNA for the CDR3: TGTGCCAGCAGCGCCTACTCGGGGACCCAGTACTTC. Amino acid sequence: CASSAYSGTQYF.

Only one count was recorded for this clone. V usage is TRBV9 and J usage is TRBJ2-2, with TRBD1 matching 7 bases. Germline V lookup: CDR1 SGDLS, CDR2 YYNGEE. V was clipped by 3 bases and J by 4 bases; unmatched bases: 6. The CDR3 runs to 15 residues. CDR3: CASSADRVATGELFF. In DNA, the CDR3 is TGTGCCAGCAGCGCCGACAGGGTTGCCACCGGGGAGCTGTTTTTT.

V is TRBV9 and J is TRBJ2-7; D is unresolved. The germline V gene has CDR1 SGDLS and CDR2 YYNGEE. The length of the CDR3 is 14 residues. The V end lost 3 bases, the J end lost 2 bases, and 12 bases lay between the germline ends. DNA for the CDR3: TGTGCCAGCAGCGAAAGACAATCTCCCTACGAGCAGTACTTC. Encoded protein: CASSERQSPYEQYF.

The chain combines TRBV27 with TRBJ2-1; D not resolved. The CDR3 length is 12 residues. Germline-derived CDR1 and CDR2 are MNHEY and SMNVEV (reference sequence). V lost 3 bases and J lost 7, with 7 bases in between. The CDR3 DNA follows: TGTGCCAGCAGTTTGAGATCAAATGAGCAGTTCTTC. Translation gives CASSLRSNEQFF.

Details on this clone: One end of the junction fails to match germline, which may point to a read error. The CDR3 nucleotides read TGTGCCAGCAACCAAATGAGCTCCTACAATGAGCAGTTCTTC. This encodes CASNQMSSYNEQFF. V gene TRBV14 combines with J gene TRBJ2-1; D not resolved. Germline CDR1 is SGHDN and CDR2 is FVKESK. The CDR3 runs to 14 residues. The full variable domain, with the rest looked up from reference TRBV14 and TRBJ2-1, is EAGVTQFPSHSVIEKGQTVTLRCDPISGHDNLYWYRRVMGKEIKFLLHFVKESKQDESGMPNNRFLAERTGGTYSTLKVQPAELEDSGVYFCASNQMSSYNEQFFGPGTRLTVL.

The V gene is TRBV15, the J gene TRBJ2-1; 11 bases match TRBD1. Germline V gives CDR1 LNHNV, CDR2 YYDKDF (reference sequence). The CDR3 runs 15 residues. Trimming removed 1 base from V and 8 bases from J; junction bases left unmatched: 4. DNA of the CDR3: TGTGCCACCAGCAGAGGGACAGGGGGCGAAGATGAGCAGTTCTTC. It codes for CATSRGTGGEDEQFF. The variable domain in full, with the rest retrieved from reference TRBV15 and TRBJ2-1, is DAMVIQNPRYQVTQFGKPVTLSCSQTLNHNVMYWYQQKSSQAPKLLFHYYDKDFNNEADTPDNFQSRRPNTSFCFLDIRSPGLGDTAMYLCATSRGTGGEDEQFFGPGTRLTVL.

This clone showed up just a few times. V and J are TRBV19 and TRBJ2-3; 9 positions match TRBD2. V lost 3 bases to trimming and J lost 2 bases; unmatched junction nucleotides: 12. This CDR3 is built from 18 residues. CDR1 LNHDA and CDR2 SQIVND come from the germline V gene (reference sequence). The CDR3 sequence: CASSMEVLAGQNTDTQYF. Here the CDR3 DNA reads TGTGCCAGTAGTATGGAGGTTCTAGCGGGACAGAACACAGATACGCAGTATTTT.